This T cell receptor (beta chain) was obtained from a study of blood T cell repertoires in COVID-19. Whole-study context: Samples taken during acute and convalescent COVID-19 were collected in the United States, Italy and Spain. Sources were T cells, B-cell-depleted T cells, or PBMCs; the material itself was cDNA or gDNA.

The authors' processing: Reference gene primer amplification in the assay estimated nucleated cell counts. Data came from immunoSEQ multiplex PCR; TCRdb stores just in-frame clones and leaves some out. For V, J and clone size, that table is used; D and trimming come from the DNA. Here the sample spans about 210,000 clones, about 86% being singletons. The CDR3 runs to 16 residues. Germline V CDR1 and CDR2: MNHNS, SASEGT. Trimming cost V 3 bases and J 0 bases, with 12 bases left between them. V is TRBV6-1 and J is TRBJ2-1; D gene ambiguous. The clonotype was recovered from a man between 18 and 35 years old with active or convalescent COVID-19. The sample was peripheral blood. The CDR3 loop reads CASSDSNLGSYNEQFF. For the CDR3, the DNA is TGTGCCAGCAGTGATAGCAATTTAGGCTCCTACAATGAGCAGTTCTTC.